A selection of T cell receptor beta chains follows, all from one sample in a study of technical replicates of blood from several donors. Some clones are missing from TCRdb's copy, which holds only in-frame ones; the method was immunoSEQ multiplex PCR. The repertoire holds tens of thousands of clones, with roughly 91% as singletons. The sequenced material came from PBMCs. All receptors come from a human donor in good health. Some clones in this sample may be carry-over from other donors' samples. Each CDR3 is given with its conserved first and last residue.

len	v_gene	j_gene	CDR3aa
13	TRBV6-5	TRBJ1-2	CASRLDPNYGYTF
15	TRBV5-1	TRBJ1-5	CASSLDLGGNQPQHF
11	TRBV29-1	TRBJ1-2	CSGLLNYGYTF
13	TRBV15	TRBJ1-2	CATSTGLTYGYTF
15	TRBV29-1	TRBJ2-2	CSVESQDANTGELFF
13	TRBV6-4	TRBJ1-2	CASSEQGAGGYTF
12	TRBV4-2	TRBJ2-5	CASSQAPGAQYF
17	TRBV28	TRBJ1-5	CASSLRFSRGSNQPQHF
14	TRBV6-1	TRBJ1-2	CASRLQGQGYGYTF
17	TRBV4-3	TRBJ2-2	CASSQDRTGFVSGELFF
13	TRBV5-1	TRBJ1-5	CASSDRPNQPQHF
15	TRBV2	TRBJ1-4	CASMKFGTGDEKLFF
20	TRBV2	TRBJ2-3	CATSRRLIIARPGSTDTQYF
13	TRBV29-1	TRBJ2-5	CSAGHTLQETQYF
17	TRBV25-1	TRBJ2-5	CASSESTSARGLETQYF
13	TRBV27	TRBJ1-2	CASRREFNYGYTF
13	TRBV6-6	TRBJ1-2	CASSPGTDYGYTF
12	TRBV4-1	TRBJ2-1	CASSGTSGEQFF
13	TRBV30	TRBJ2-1	CAWAPGLTNEQFF
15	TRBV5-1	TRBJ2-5	CASSLSPGPQETQYF
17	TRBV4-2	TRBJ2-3	CASSPWASGSSTDTQYF
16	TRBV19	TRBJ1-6	CASSIEEGRQNSPLHF
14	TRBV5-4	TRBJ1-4	CASSGTDGNEKLFF
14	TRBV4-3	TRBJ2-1	CASSQLLAGGSKFF
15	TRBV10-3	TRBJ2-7	CAISVGGQDRIEQYF
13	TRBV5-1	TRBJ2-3	CASSPAGTDTQYF
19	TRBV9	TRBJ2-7	CASSILPPERTGVLDEQYF
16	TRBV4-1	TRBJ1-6	CASSREPGPLASPLHF
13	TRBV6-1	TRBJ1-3	CASTFGPGNTIYF
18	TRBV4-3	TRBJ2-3	CASSQDRAGGFSTDTQYF
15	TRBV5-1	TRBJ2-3	CASSPTGTSGGTQYF
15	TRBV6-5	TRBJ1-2	CASRIGAGGVYGYTF
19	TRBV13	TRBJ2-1	CASSFWVAGGKSSYNEQFF
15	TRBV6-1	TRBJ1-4	CASISVWGLNEKLFF
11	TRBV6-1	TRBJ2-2	CASEDSRELFF
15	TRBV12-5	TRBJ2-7	CASAPLTGAAYEQYF
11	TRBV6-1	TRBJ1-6	CATAGYSPLHF
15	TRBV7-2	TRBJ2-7	CASSLQGALPHEQYF
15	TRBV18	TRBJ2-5	CASSPRTSGGETQYF
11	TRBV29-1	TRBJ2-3	CSIRLADTQYF
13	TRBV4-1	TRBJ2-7	CASSQDGAYEQYF
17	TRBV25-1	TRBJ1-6	CASSENRGSSYNSPLHF
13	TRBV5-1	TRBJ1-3	CASSTGSGNTIYF
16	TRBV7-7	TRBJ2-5	CASSTRPASGGATQYF
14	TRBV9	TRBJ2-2	CASKAGAGTGELFF
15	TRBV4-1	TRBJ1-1	CASSPSGGVSGSAFF
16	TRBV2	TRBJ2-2	CASTRMPGQGSGELFF
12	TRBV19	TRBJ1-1	CASSVRDTEAFF
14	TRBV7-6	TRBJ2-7	CASSGTDYSYEQYF
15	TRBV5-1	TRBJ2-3	CASSWREGGGDTQYF
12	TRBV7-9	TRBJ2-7	CASSRDTYEQYF
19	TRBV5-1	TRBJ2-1	CASSITGTSGGIYYNEQFF
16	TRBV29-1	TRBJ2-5	CSARTGVTPIQETQYF
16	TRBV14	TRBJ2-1	CASSRTLAGAYNEQFF
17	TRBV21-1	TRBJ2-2	CASSPRTSGSVIGELFF